These 6 T cell receptor beta chains came from one sample sequenced in a study of blood T cell repertoires in COVID-19 (dated by TCRdb to 2020 to 2021). Libraries were built with the immunoSEQ multiplex PCR assay. TCRdb provides this immuneACCESS table in a form limited to in-frame rearrangements. Some clones are lacking; in checked studies, under half of them reflect an unresolved V gene, and why the rest are absent is not known. The sample profile shows about 170,000 clones; more than 75% of them were found once. 3% to 4.5% of the sample is taken by the ten largest. The specimen sequenced was peripheral blood. The receptor set was obtained from a man younger than 35 with active or convalescent COVID-19.

The rearrangement links TRBV11-3 to TRBJ1-1; unclear D gene. CDR1 and CDR2 (germline): SGHNT, YENEEA. The V gene lost 3 bases and the J gene lost 7 bases, with 12 bases spanning the gap. The CDR3 extends over 13 amino acids. For the CDR3, the DNA is TGTGCCAGCAGCTTGAGGGAGATAGATGAAGCTTTCTTT. Translated, it gives CASSLREIDEAFF.

V usage is TRBV4-1 and J usage is TRBJ2-1; TRBD1 might be the D (6 bases). The CDR3 runs 15 residues. V was clipped by 3 bases and J by 0 bases, with 9 bases between them. Germline CDR1 is MGHRA and CDR2 is YSYEKL. The CDR3 sequence: CASSQTGSSYNEQFF. CDR3 bases: TGCGCCAGCAGCCAGACAGGTAGCTCCTACAATGAGCAGTTCTTC.

The chain joins TRBV11-3 to TRBJ2-5, with 11 bases aligning to TRBD2. This CDR3 is built from 14 residues. Trimming removed 6 bases from V and 6 bases from J; junction bases left unmatched: 6. CDR1 is SGHNT, CDR2 YENEEA, per germline. As DNA, the CDR3 is TGTGCCAGCAGTAGCGGGGGGGATTTGAAGACCCAGTACTTC. Translating gives CASSSGGDLKTQYF.

This sequence joins TRBV13 and TRBJ2-7; maybe TRBD2 (5 bases). Trimming shortened V by 1 base and J by 6 bases, and 10 bases separated the two germline ends. The CDR3 sequence is 13 residues long. The germline CDR1 and CDR2 sequences are PRHDT and FYEKMQ (reference sequence). CDR3 bases: TGTGCCAGCAGCTTAGTTGTTACTAGCGAGCAGTACTTC. Encoded protein: CASSLVVTSEQYF.

CDR3 nucleotides: TGTGCCAGCAGTCCCCTTGCGGGGGATCAGCCCCAGCATTTT. Encoded protein: CASSPLAGDQPQHF. The chain recombines TRBV27 with TRBJ1-5; D possibly corresponds to TRBD1 (5 bases). Germline V gene data show CDR1 as MNHEY and CDR2 as SMNVEV (reference sequence). V dropped 5 bases and J dropped 5 bases, with 13 bases sitting between them. The length of the CDR3 is 14 residues.

The chain has TRBV7-2 and TRBJ2-5; perhaps TRBD1 as D (6 bases). The germline gives CDR1 SGHTA, CDR2 FQGNSA. The CDR3 runs to 16 residues. V dropped 4 bases and J dropped 4 bases, with 19 bases sitting between them. The CDR3 spells CASSSERSGAGETQYF. The DNA for the CDR3 is TGTGCCAGCAGCTCCGAGCGGTCAGGGGCTGGAGAGACCCAGTACTTC.